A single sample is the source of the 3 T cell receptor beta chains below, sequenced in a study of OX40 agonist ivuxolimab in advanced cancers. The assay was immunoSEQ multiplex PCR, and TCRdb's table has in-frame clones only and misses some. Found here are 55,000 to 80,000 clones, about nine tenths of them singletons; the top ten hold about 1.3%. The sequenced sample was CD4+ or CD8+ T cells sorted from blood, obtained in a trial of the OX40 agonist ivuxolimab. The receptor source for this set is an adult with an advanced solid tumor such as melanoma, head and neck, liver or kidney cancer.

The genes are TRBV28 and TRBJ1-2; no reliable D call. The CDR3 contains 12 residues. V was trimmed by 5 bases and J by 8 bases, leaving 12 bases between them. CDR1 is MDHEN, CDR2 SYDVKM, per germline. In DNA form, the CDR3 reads TGTGCCAGCAGTACGGACCTGGGGGGCTACACCTTC. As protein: CASSTDLGGYTF.

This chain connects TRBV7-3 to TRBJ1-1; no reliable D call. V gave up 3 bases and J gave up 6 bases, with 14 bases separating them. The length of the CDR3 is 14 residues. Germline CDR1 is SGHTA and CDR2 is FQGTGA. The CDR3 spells CASSLTPEGPEAFF. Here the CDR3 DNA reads TGTGCCAGCAGCTTGACACCCGAGGGCCCTGAAGCTTTCTTT.

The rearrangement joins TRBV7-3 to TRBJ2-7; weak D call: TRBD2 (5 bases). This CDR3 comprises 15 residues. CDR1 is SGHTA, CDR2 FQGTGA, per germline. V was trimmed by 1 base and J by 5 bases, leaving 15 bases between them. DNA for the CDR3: TGTGCCAGCAGCTTAAATCCGGGGATAGCAAACGAGCAGTACTTC. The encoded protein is CASSLNPGIANEQYF. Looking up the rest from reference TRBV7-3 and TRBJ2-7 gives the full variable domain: GAGVSQTPSNKVTEKGKYVELRCDPISGHTALYWYRQSLGQGPEFLIYFQGTGAADDSGLPNDRFFAVRPEGSVSTLKIQRTERGDSAVYLCASSLNPGIANEQYFGPGTRLTVT.